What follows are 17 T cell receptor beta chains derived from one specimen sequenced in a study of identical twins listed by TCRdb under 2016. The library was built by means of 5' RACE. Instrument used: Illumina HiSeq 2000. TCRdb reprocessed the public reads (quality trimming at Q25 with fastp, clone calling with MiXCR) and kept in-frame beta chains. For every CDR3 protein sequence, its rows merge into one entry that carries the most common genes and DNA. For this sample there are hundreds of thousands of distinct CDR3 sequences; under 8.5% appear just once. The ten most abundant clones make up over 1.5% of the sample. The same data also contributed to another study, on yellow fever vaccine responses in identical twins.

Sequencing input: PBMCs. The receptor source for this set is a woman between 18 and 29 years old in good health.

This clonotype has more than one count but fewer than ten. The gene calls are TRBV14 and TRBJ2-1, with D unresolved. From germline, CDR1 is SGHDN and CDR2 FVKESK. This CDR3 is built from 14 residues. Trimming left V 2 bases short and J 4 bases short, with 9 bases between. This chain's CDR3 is CASSQWTEYNEQFF. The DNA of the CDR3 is TGTGCCAGCAGCCAATGGACGGAGTACAATGAGCAGTTCTTC.

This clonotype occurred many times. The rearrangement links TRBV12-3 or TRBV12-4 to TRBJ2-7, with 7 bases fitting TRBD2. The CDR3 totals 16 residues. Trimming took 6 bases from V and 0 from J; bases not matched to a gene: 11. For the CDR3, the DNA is TGTGCCAGCAGCTTTACCGGGGGGACGACCTCCTACGAGCAGTACTTC. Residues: CASSFTGGTTSYEQYF.

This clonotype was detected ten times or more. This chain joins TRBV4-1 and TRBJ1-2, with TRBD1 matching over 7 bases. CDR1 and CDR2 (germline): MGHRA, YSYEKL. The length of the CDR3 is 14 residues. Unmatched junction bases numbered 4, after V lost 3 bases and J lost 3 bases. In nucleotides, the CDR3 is TGCGCCAGCAGCCATGGGACAGCCGACTATGGCTACACCTTC. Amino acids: CASSHGTADYGYTF.

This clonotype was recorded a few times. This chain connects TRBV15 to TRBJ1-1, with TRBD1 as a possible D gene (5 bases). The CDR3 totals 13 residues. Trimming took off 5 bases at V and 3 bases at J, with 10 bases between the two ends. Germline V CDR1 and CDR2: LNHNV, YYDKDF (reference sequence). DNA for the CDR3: TGTGCCACCAGCTACAGGAGGGACACTGAAGCTTTCTTT. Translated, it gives CATSYRRDTEAFF.

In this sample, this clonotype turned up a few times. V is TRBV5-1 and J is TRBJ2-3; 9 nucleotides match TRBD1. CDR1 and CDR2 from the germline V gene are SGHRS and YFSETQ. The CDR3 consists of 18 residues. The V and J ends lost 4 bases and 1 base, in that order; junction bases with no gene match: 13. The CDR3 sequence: CASSLRDREGPRTDTQYF. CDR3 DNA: TGCGCCAGCAGCCTCCGGGACAGGGAGGGACCACGCACAGATACGCAGTATTTT.

CDR3 in amino acids: CASSSTGLAFDEQFF. The CDR3 coding sequence is TGTGCCAGCAGTTCGACGGGACTAGCGTTCGATGAGCAGTTCTTC. This rearrangement joins TRBV2 to TRBJ2-1, with 10 bases that match TRBD2. Unmatched junction bases numbered 9, after V lost 5 bases and J lost 8 bases. Germline values: CDR1 SNHLY, CDR2 FYNNEI. The CDR3 spans 15 residues.

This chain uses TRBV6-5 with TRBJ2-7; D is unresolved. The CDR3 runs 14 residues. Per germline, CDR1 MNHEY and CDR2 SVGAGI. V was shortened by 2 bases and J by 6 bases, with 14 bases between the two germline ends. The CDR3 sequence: CASSYQRTRSEQYF. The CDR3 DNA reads TGTGCCAGCAGTTACCAACGGACCCGGTCCGAGCAGTACTTC.

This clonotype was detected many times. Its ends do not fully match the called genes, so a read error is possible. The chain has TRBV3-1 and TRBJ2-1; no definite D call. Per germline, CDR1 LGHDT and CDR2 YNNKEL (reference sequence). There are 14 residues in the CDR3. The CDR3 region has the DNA TGTGCCAGCAGCCAAGATAAGTCCTTCAATGAGCAGTTCTTC. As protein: CASSQDKSFNEQFF.

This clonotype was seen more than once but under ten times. CDR3 protein: CSARDPASASTLGGETQYF. For the CDR3, the DNA is TGCAGTGCTAGAGATCCCGCTAGCGCGTCTACCTTAGGCGGGGAGACCCAGTACTTC. The rearrangement links TRBV20-1 to TRBJ2-5; weak D call: TRBD2 (6 bases). V dropped 0 bases and J dropped 5 bases, with 28 bases sitting between them. The CDR3 is 19 amino acids. Germline lookup yields CDR1 DFQATT and CDR2 SNEGSKA (reference sequence).

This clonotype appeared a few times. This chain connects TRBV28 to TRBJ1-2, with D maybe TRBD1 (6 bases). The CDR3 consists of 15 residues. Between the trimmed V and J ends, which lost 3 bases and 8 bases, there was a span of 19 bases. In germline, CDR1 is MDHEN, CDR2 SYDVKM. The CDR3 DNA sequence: TGTGCCAGCAGTTTTGTAGACAGGCTGTCTACGGGCTACACCTTC. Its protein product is CASSFVDRLSTGYTF.

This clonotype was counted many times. The CDR3 DNA is TGCAGTGCTAGCGACGCGACTAGCGGGAGACAAGAGACCCAGTACTTC. This translates into CSASDATSGRQETQYF. This sequence joins TRBV20-1 and TRBJ2-5; the match to TRBD2 covers 12 bases. There are 16 residues in the CDR3. Germline CDR1 is DFQATT and CDR2 is SNEGSKA (reference sequence). J was trimmed by 2 bases and V by 3 bases; bases with no gene match: 7.

CDR3 nucleotide sequence: TGCAGCGTGGCCCCCCGACTCAGCACAGATACGCAGTATTTT. Amino acid sequence: CSVAPRLSTDTQYF. The chain links TRBV29-1 to TRBJ2-3, with D unclear. Trimming removed 6 bases from V and 0 bases from J, with 13 bases in between. Germline values: CDR1 SQVTM, CDR2 ANQGSEA. This CDR3 spans 14 amino acids.

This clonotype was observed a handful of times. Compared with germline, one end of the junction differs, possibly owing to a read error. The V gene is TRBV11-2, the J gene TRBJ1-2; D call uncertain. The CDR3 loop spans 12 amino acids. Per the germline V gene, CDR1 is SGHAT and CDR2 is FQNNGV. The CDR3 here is CASSMPFQAGYF. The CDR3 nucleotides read TGTGCCAGCAGTATGCCGTTCCAGGCAGGTTACTTC.

This CDR3 is CASSHLTQNTEAFF. The DNA for the CDR3 is TGCGCCAGCAGCCACCTTACACAGAACACTGAAGCTTTCTTT. The chain recombines TRBV4-1 with TRBJ1-1, with D unresolved. CDR3 length: 14 residues. Germline V gene lookup returns CDR1 MGHRA and CDR2 YSYEKL. Between the trimmed V and J ends, which lost 3 bases and 1 base, there was a span of 9 bases.

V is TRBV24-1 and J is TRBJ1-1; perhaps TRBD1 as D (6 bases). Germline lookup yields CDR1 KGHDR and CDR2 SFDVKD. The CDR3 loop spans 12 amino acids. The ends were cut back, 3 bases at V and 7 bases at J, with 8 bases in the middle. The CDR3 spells CATSDQDSEAFF. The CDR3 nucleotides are TGTGCCACCAGTGATCAGGACAGTGAAGCTTTCTTT.

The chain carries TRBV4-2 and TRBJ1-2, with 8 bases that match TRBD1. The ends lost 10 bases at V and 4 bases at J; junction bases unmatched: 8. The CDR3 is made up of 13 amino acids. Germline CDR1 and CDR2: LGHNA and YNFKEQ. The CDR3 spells CAMSPGQGYGYTF. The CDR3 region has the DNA TGTGCCATGAGCCCCGGACAGGGCTATGGCTACACCTTC.

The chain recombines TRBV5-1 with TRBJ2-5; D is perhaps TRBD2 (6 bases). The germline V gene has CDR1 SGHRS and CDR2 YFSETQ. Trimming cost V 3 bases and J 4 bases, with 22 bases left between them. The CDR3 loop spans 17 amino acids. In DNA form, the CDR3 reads TGCGCCAGCAGCTGGACTGAAGGAGGGTTGATGGGAGAGACCCAGTACTTC. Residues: CASSWTEGGLMGETQYF.